This TCR beta chain was captured by sequencing in a study of blood T cells in healthy people across ages (dated by TCRdb to 2014 to 2015). About the full investigation: In model experiments, template switching captured about one uniquely barcoded TCR beta cDNA molecule for every two T cells. The study measured age-related changes in TCR beta repertoire diversity using deep sequencing normalized with unique cDNA molecular identifiers. The donors were divided into four age groups: young (average approximately 15 years), middle-aged (over 35), aged (approximately 62) and long-lived (82). To avoid experimental bias, donors of different ages were spread randomly across the sequencing lanes. The study analyzed two additional independent replicas of 1 million unique cDNA reads from the same blood draw for two donors, one aged 18 to 29 and one aged 80 or older.

Donors were 30 to 45 systemically healthy Caucasian individuals from Russia aged roughly 6 to 90 years. Each donor gave approximately 9.3 milliliters of peripheral blood, collected into EDTA-treated Vacutainer tubes. Ficoll-Paque density-gradient centrifugation was used to isolate PBMCs, with at least 7 million per sample. Trizol reagent was used to extract total RNA from PBMCs, with at least 6 micrograms per sample. The percentages of naive CD45RAhigh/CD27high T cells were determined by flow cytometry on a PBMC aliquot from every donor. The paper's findings and limits, for the study overall: Donor CMV infection status was unknown, potentially confounding age-related changes in expanded clonotypes. A strong correlation was found between observed TCR beta diversity and the percentage of naive T cells measured by flow cytometry. Estimates of total diversity based on one million sequenced T cells were regarded as lower bounds and as underestimates. Because profiling used bulk unsorted PBMCs, naive and antigen-experienced compartments could not be compared conclusively. Observed TCR beta diversity per million T cells fell roughly linearly with age, and a significant reduction was already apparent by age around 44. Compared with the aged group, more naive CD4+ T cells, fewer expanded clones and increased TCR diversity were shown by the long-lived group, suggesting age selection.

Library preparation was by 5' RACE. A second roughly 7 to 11 cycle PCR used a sample-barcoded 5' primer and a J-beta primer mix. Each TCR beta cDNA molecule received a unique molecular identifier from a template-switch 5' adaptor carrying 12 random nucleotides. Each sample yielded at least 2.5 million CDR3-containing paired-end reads. First-strand cDNA was synthesized from all RNA with the Mint cDNA synthesis kit, primed by a TRBC-specific oligonucleotide. After uracil-DNA glycosylase treatment, a first 18-cycle PCR used universal primers M1SS and BC2_uni_R on all cDNA. The paper's data handling went like this. For normalization, 1 million high-quality reads, each with a distinct molecular identifier, were randomly selected from each sample. Instead of being binned into consensus sequences, reads that shared molecular identifiers were thrown out. MiTCR, with a Q25 quality threshold and the strictest error-elimination algorithm, was used for CDR3 identification, clonotype clustering and error correction. A nonparametric unseen species model using Euler transformation provided a lower-bound estimate of total TCR beta diversity. TCRdb took the public reads, trimmed them with fastp at Q25, ran MiXCR for clone calling and kept in-frame beta chains. Rows with a matching CDR3 protein are joined into one entry that keeps the most common DNA and genes. TCRdb's processing, not the authors', yielded these V and J calls. The sample table contains 1.5 million to 2 million distinct CDR3 sequences; only one count was recorded for around 40% of them. The ten largest clonotypes hold about 23% of the sample.

This clonotype was recorded a few times. Its antigen remains undetermined. Per-base qualities were not stored, and no clone one base away is much larger. V loses 5 bases, J loses 6 bases, and the germline ends lie 14 bases apart. There are 15 amino acids in the CDR3, from cysteine to phenylalanine inclusive. Only CDR3 DNA remains: 45 bases, in frame from the first base. The CDR1 and CDR2 encoded by the germline V gene (reference sequence) are SEHNR and FQNEAQ. Sequencing used blood. The chain couples TRBV7-9 to TRBJ1-6, with TRBD1 as a weak D call on 5 bases. This TCR was sampled from a human donor in good health. CDR3 protein: CASSQDSGSNSPLHF. The DNA sequence reads TGTGCCAGCAGCCAGGACTCAGGGAGTAATTCACCCCTCCACTTT.